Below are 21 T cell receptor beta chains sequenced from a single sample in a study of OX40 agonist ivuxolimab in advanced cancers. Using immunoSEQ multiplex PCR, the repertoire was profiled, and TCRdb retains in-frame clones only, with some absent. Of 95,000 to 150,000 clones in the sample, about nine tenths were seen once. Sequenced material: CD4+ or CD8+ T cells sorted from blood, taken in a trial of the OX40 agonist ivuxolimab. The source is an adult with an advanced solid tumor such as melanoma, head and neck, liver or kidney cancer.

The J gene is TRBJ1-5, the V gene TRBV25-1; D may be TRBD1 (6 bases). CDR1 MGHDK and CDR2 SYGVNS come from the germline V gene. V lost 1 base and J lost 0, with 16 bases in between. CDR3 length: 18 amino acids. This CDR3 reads CASSECQGSRVSNQPQHF. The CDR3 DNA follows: TGTGCCAGCAGTGAATGCCAGGGGAGTCGGGTTAGCAATCAGCCCCAGCATTTT.

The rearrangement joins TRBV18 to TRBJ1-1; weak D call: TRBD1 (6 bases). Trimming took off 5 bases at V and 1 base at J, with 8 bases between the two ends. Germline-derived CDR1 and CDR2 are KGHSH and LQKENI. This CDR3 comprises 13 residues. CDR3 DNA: TGTGCCAGCTCATCGGGACAGAACACTGAAGCTTTCTTT. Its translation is CASSSGQNTEAFF.

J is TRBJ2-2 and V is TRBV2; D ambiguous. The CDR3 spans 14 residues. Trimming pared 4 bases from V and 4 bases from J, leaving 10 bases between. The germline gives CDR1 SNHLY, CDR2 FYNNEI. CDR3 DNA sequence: TGTGCCAGCAGTGCAGAGTTCGGCACCGGGGAGCTGTTTTTT. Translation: CASSAEFGTGELFF.

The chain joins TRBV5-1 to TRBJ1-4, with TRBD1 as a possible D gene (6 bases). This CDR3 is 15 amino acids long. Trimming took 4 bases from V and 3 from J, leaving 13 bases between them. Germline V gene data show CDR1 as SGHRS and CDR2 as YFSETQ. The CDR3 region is CASSTRGGSNEKLFF. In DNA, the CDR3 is TGCGCCAGCAGCACCCGGGGGGGCTCTAATGAAAAACTGTTTTTT.

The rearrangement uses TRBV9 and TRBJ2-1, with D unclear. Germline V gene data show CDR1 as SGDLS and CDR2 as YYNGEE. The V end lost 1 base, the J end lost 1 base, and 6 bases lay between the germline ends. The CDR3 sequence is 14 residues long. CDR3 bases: TGTGCCAGCAGCGTACACGGATCCTACAATGAGCAGTTCTTC. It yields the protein CASSVHGSYNEQFF.

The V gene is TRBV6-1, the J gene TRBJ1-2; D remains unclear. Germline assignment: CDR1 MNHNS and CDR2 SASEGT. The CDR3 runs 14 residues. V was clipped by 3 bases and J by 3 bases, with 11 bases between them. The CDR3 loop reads CASSESRWDYGYTF. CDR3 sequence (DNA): TGTGCCAGCAGTGAGAGTCGGTGGGACTATGGCTACACCTTC.

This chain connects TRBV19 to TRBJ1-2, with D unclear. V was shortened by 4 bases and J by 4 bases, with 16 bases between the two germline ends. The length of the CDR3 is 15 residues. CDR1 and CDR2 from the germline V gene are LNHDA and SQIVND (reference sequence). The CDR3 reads CASSNPSGGPYGYTF. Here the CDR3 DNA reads TGTGCCAGTAGTAATCCTTCGGGCGGCCCCTATGGCTACACCTTC.

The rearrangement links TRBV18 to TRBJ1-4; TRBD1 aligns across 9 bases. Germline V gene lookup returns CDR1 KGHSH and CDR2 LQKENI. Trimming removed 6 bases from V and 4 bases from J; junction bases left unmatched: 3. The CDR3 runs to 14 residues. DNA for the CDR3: TGTGCCAGCTCTACAGGGGGCGGTAATGAAAAACTGTTTTTT. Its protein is CASSTGGGNEKLFF.

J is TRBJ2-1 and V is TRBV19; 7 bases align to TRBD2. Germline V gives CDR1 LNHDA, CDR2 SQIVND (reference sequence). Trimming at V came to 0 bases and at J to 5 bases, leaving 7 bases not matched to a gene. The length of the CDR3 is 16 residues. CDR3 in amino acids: CASSIDGAGAHNEQFF. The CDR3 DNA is TGTGCCAGTAGTATAGATGGGGCGGGAGCTCACAATGAGCAGTTCTTC.

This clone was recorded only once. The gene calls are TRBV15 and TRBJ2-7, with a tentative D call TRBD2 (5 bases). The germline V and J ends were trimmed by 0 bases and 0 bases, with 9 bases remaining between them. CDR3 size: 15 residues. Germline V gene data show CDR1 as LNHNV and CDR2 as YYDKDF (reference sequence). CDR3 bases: TGTGCCACCAGCAGAGATTTAGAGGGCTCCTACGAGCAGTACTTC. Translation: CATSRDLEGSYEQYF.

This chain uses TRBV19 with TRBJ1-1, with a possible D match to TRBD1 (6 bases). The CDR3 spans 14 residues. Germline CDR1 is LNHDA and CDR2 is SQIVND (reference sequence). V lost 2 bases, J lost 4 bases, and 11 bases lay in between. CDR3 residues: CASSIWQGITEAFF. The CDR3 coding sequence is TGTGCCAGTAGTATATGGCAGGGGATCACTGAAGCTTTCTTT.

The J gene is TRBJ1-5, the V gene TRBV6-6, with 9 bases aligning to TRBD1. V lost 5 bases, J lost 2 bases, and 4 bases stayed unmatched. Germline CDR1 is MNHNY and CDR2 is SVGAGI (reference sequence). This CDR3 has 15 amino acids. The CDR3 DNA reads TGTGCCAGCAGTCGGACAGGGGATGGCAATCAGCCCCAGCATTTT. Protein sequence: CASSRTGDGNQPQHF.

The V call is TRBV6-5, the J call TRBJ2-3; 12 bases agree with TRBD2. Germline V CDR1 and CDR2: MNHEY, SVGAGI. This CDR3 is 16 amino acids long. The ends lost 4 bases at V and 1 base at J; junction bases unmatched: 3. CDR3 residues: CASSSTSGSGTDTQYF. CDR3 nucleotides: TGTGCCAGCAGTTCGACTAGCGGGAGCGGCACAGATACGCAGTATTTT.

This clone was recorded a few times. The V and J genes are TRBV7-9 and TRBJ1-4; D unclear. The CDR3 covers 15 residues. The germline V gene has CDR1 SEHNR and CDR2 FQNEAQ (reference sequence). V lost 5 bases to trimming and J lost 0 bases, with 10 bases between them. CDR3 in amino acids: CASSPGSATNEKLFF. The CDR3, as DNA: TGTGCCAGCAGCCCCGGGTCCGCAACTAATGAAAAACTGTTTTTT. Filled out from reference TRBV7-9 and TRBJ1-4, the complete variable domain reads DTGVSQNPRHKITKRGQNVTFRCDPISEHNRLYWYRQTLGQGPEFLTYFQNEAQLEKSRLLSDRFSAERPKGSFSTLEIQRTEQGDSAMYLCASSPGSATNEKLFFGSGTQLSVL.

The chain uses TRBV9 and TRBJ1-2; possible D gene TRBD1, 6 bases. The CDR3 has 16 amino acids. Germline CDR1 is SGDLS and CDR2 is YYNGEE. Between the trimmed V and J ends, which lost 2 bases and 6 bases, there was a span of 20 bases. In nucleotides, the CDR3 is TGTGCCAGCAGCGTCTGGGGGGATTCCAGGGGACATGGCTACACCTTC. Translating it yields CASSVWGDSRGHGYTF.

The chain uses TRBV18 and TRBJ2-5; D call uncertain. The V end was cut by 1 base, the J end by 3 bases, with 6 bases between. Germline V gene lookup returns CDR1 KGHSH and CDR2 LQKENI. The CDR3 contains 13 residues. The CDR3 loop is CASSPREEETQYF. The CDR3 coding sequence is TGTGCCAGCTCACCACGAGAGGAAGAGACCCAGTACTTC. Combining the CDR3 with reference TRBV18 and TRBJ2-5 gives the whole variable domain NAGVMQNPRHLVRRRGQEARLRCSPMKGHSHVYWYRQLPEEGLKFMVYLQKENIIDESGMPKERFSAEFPKEGPSILRIQQVVRGDSAAYFCASSPREEETQYFGPGTRLLVL.

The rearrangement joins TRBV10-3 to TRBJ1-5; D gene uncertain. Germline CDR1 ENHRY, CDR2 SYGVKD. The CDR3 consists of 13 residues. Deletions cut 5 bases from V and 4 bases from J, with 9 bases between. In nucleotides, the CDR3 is TGTGCCATCAGTCAGCTTCTTAATCAGCCCCAGCATTTT. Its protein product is CAISQLLNQPQHF.

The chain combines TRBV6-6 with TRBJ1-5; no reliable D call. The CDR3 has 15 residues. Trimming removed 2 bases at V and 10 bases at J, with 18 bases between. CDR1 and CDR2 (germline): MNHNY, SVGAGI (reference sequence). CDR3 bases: TGTGCCAGCAGTTACGAAACAGTATATGTCAAACCCCAGCATTTT. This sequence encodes CASSYETVYVKPQHF.

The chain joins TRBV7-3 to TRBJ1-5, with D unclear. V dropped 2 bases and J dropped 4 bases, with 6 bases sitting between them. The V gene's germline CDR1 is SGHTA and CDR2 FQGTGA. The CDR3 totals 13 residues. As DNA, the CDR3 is TGTGCCAGCAGCTTAGAGCAAAATCAGCCCCAGCATTTT. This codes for CASSLEQNQPQHF.

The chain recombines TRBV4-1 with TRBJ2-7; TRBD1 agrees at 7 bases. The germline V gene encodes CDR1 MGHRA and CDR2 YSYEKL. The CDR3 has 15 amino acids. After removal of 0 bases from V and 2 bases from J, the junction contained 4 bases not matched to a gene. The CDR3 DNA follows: TGCGCCAGCAGCCAAGAGGAGACAGGGCCCTACGAGCAGTACTTC. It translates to CASSQEETGPYEQYF.

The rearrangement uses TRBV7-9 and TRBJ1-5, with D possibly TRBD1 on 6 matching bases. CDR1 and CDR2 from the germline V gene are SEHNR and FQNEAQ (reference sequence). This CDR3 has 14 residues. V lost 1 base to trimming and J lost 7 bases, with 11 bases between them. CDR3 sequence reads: CASSLEGGSQPQHF. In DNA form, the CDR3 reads TGTGCCAGCAGCTTAGAGGGGGGTAGCCAGCCCCAGCATTTT.